This TCR beta chain came from a study of neoadjuvant anti-PD-1 for oral cavity cancer. Study overall: Patients without progression got a fourth dose around day 43.

Most PBMC samples had 480 ng input DNA in six replicates. The data were produced by immunoSEQ multiplex PCR, yet TCRdb's version contains in-frame clones alone and is incomplete. The sample yields 6,000 to 9,000 clones, more than 65% seen once. This sample's time point: after neoadjuvant nivolumab, at surgical resection. Patients had HPV-negative, locally advanced oral cavity squamous cell carcinoma. Germline loops: CDR1 ENHRY, CDR2 SYGVKD. The CDR3 is made up of 14 amino acids. Trimming took off 4 bases at V and 3 bases at J, with 12 bases between the two ends. The chain uses TRBV10-3 and TRBJ1-2; the D is unclear. This TCR was recovered from a person aged 40 to 85 with oral cavity squamous cell carcinoma. The sequenced sample was PBMCs, obtained after nivolumab (anti-PD-1) treatment. The CDR3 bases are TGTGCCATCAGTGGAGAGGGAAATTACTATGGCTACACCTTC. Protein product: CAISGEGNYYGYTF.